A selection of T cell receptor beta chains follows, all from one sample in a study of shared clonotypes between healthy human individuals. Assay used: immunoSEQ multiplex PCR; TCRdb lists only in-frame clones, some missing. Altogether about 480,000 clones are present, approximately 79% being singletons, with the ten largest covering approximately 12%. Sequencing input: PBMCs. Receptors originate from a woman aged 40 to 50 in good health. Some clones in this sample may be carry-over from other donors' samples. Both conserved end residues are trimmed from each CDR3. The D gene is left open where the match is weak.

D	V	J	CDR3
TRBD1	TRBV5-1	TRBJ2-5	ASSLGGQATQETQY
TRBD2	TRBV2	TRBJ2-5	ASSSGLAGEQETQY
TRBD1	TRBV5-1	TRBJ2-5	ASSARDRQETQY
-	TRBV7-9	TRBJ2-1	ASKRSQPLYNEQF
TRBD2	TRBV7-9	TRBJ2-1	ASSFIGSGVEQF
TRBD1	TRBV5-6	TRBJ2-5	ASSGKTGAETQY
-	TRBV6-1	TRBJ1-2	ASRGRAVYGYT
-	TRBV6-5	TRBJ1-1	ASSSGQPTAEAF
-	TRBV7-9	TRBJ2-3	ASSLRSGVGTDTQY
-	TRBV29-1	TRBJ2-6	SVYLSGANVLT
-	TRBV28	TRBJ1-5	ASSLWQDNQPQH
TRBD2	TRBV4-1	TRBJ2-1	ASSSRVTSGSASSYNEQF
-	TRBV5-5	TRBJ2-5	ASSLGLSSFRETQY
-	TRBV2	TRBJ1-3	ASSQAPAGVGNTIY